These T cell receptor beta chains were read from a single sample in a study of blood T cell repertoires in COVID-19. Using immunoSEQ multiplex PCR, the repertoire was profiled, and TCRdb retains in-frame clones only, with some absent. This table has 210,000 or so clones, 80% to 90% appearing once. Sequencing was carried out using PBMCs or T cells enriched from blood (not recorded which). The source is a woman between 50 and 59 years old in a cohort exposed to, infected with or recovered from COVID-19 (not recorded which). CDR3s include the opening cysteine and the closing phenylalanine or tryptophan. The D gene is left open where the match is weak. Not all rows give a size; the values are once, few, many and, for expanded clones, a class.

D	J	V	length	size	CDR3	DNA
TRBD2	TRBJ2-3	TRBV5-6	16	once	CASSRTSGGSTDTQYF	TGTGCCAGCAGCCGCACTAGCGGGGGAAGCACAGATACGCAGTATTTT
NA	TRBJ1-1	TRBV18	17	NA	CASSPLPYPGGNTEAFF	TGTGCCAGCTCACCGCTGCCCTACCCGGGAGGGAACACTGAAGCTTTCTTT
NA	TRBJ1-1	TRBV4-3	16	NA	CASSQEGVGPSTEAFF	TGCGCCAGCAGCCAGGAAGGGGTAGGACCGAGTACTGAAGCTTTCTTT
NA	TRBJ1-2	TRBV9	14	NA	CASIAGRSNYGYTF	TGTGCCAGCATAGCGGGGAGGAGTAACTATGGCTACACCTTC
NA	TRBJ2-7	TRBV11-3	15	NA	CASSLGFRGSYEQYF	TGTGCCAGCAGCTTAGGGTTCAGAGGATCCTACGAGCAGTACTTC
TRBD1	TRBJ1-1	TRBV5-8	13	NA	CASSADRTTEAFF	TGTGCCAGCAGCGCGGACAGGACCACTGAAGCTTTCTTT
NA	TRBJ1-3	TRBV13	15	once	CASSLGRTDLNTIYF	TGTGCCAGCAGCTTAGGACGGACAGACTTGAACACCATATATTTT
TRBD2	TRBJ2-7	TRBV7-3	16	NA	CASSETSGGNVLEQYF	TGTGCCAGCAGCGAAACTAGCGGGGGTAATGTACTCGAGCAGTACTTC
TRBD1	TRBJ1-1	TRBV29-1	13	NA	CSVEDPRGRGAFF	TGCAGCGTTGAAGATCCTAGGGGGCGTGGGGCTTTCTTT
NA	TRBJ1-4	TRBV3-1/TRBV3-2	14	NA	CASSQGWGKGELFF	TGTGCCAGCAGCCAGGGATGGGGCAAAGGAGAACTGTTTTTT
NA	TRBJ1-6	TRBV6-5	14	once	CASSPDLYNSPLHF	TGTGCCAGCAGTCCGGACTTATATAATTCACCCCTCCACTTT
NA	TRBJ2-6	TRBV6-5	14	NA	CASSRPSGANVLTF	TGTGCCAGCAGTCGTCCGTCTGGGGCCAACGTCCTGACTTTC
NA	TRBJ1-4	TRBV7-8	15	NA	CASSSIRGEGEKLFF	TGTGCCAGCAGCTCAATCCGGGGGGAGGGGGAAAAACTGTTTTTT
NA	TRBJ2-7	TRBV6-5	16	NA	CASSSPYGRGVYEQYF	TGTGCCAGCAGTTCCCCCTACGGACGGGGAGTCTACGAGCAGTACTTC
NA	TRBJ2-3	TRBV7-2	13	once	CASSSSFTDTQYF	TGTGCCAGCAGCTCCTCCTTCACAGATACGCAGTATTTT
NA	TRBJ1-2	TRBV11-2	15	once	CASSLKAAGYYGYTF	TGTGCCAGCAGCTTAAAAGCGGCGGGGTACTATGGCTACACCTTT
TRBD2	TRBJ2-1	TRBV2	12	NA	CASSRTSDEQFF	TGTGCCAGCAGCCGGACTAGCGACGAGCAGTTCTTC
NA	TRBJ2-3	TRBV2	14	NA	CASFSGWGTDTQYF	TGTGCCAGCTTTTCGGGGTGGGGCACAGATACGCAGTATTTT
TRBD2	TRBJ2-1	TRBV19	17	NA	CASRHRWYSGGSGEQFF	TGTGCCAGTAGGCACAGGTGGTATAGCGGGGGATCGGGTGAGCAGTTCTTC
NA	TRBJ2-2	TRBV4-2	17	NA	CASSLEGGARNTGELFF	TGTGCCAGCAGCCTGGAGGGTGGGGCCAGGAACACCGGGGAGCTGTTTTTT
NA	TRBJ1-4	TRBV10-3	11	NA	CATSRGEKLFF	TGTGCCACCTCTCGGGGGGAAAAACTGTTTTTT
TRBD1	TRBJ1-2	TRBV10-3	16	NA	CAISEARGPEVYGYTF	TGTGCCATCAGTGAAGCCAGGGGGCCTGAGGTCTATGGCTACACCTTC
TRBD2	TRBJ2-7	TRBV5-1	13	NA	CASSQAGGYEQYF	TGCGCCAGCAGCCAAGCGGGGGGCTACGAGCAGTACTTC
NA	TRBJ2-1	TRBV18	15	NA	CASSPPSRAKNEQFF	TGTGCCAGCTCACCACCGTCCAGGGCAAAAAATGAGCAGTTCTTC
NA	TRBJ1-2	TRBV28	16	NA	CASSLSGTFFLGGYTF	TGTGCCAGCAGTTTAAGCGGGACATTCTTTCTCGGTGGCTACACCTTC
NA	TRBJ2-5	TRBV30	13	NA	CAWSGSSQETQYF	TGTGCCTGGAGTGGTTCCTCCCAAGAGACCCAGTACTTC
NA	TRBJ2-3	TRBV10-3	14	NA	CAISGVRSTDTQYF	TGTGCCATCAGTGGTGTCAGAAGCACAGATACGCAGTATTTT
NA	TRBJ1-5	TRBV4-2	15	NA	CASSQEGVANQPQHF	TGTGCCAGCAGCCAAGAAGGGGTAGCCAATCAGCCCCAGCATTTT
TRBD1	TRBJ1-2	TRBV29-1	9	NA	CSVELETGF	TGCAGCGTTGAATTGGAGACAGGGTTC
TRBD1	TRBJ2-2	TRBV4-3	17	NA	CASSQAGQGAYTGELFF	TGCGCCAGCAGCCAAGCAGGGCAGGGGGCATATACCGGGGAGCTGTTTTTT
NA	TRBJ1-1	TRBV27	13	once	CASRPFDSTEAFF	TGTGCCAGCAGGCCGTTTGACTCCACTGAAGCTTTCTTT
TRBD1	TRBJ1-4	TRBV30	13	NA	CAWRGTGNEKLFF	TGTGCCTGGAGGGGGACAGGGAATGAAAAACTGTTTTTT
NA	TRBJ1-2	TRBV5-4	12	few	CASSADSYGYTF	TGTGCCAGCAGCGCGGACAGCTATGGCTACACCTTC
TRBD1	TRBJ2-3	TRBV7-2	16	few	CASSQQGWGSTDTQYF	TGTGCCAGCAGCCAACAGGGGTGGGGTAGCACAGATACGCAGTATTTT
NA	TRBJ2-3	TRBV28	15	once	CASSKNGVAGDTQYF	TGTGCCAGCAGCAAAAACGGGGTTGCGGGAGATACGCAGTATTTT
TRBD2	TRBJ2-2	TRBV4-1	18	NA	CASSHLLLAGENTGELFF	TGCGCCAGCAGCCACCTTTTACTAGCGGGGGAGAACACCGGGGAGCTGTTTTTT
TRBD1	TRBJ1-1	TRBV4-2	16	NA	CASSHGTGRGNTEAFF	TGTGCCAGCAGCCACGGGACAGGAAGGGGGAACACTGAAGCTTTCTTT
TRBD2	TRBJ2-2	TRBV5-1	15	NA	CARSPTGGAAGELFF	TGCGCCCGCAGCCCGACGGGGGGGGCCGCCGGGGAGCTGTTTTTT
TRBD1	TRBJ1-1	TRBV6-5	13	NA	CASTRTGGAEAFF	TGTGCCAGCACCAGGACAGGAGGGGCTGAAGCTTTCTTT
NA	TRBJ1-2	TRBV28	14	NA	CASSLFSRGIGYTF	TGTGCCAGCAGTTTATTCAGTCGGGGGATCGGCTACACCTTC
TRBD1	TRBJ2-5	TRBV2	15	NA	CASSERDRFVETQYF	TGTGCCAGCAGTGAACGGGACAGGTTTGTGGAGACCCAGTACTTC
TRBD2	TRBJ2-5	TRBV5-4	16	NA	CASSFQRGRGPETQYF	TGTGCCAGCAGCTTTCAGCGGGGGAGGGGTCCAGAGACCCAGTACTTC
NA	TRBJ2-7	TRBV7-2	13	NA	CASSRTASYEQYF	TGTGCCAGCAGCCGGACAGCCTCCTACGAGCAGTACTTC
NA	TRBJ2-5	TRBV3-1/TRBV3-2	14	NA	CASNEQGSLETQYF	TGTGCCAGCAACGAGCAGGGTAGTTTAGAGACCCAGTACTTC
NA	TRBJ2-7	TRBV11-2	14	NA	CASSLGQVISEQYF	TGTGCCAGCAGCTTAGGGCAGGTAATCTCCGAGCAGTACTTC
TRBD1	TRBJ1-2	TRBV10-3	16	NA	CAISDSTGAPKDGYTF	TGTGCCATCAGTGATTCTACAGGGGCCCCCAAGGATGGCTACACCTTC
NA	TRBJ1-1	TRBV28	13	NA	CASSPPGQREAFF	TGTGCCAGCAGCCCTCCCGGACAGCGTGAAGCTTTCTTT
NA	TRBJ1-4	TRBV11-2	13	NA	CASRPGSIEKLFF	TGTGCCAGCAGACCAGGGTCAATTGAAAAACTGTTTTTT
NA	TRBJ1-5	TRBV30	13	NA	CAWSPDRPPPQHF	TGTGCCTGGAGCCCGGACAGACCGCCGCCCCAGCATTTT
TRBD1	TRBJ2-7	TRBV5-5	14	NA	CASSAGGLGNEQYF	TGTGCCAGCAGCGCAGGGGGCCTAGGGAACGAGCAGTACTTC
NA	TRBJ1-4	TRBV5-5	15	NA	CASSFRQMGNEKLFF	TGTGCCAGCAGCTTCCGACAGATGGGTAATGAAAAACTGTTTTTT
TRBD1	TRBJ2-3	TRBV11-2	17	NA	CASSLLIPGQGTDTQYF	TGTGCCAGCAGCTTGCTCATTCCGGGACAGGGGACAGATACGCAGTATTTT
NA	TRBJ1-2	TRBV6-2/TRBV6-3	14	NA	CASSYPPGIRGYTF	TGTGCCAGCAGTTACCCCCCGGGGATTCGGGGCTACACCTTC
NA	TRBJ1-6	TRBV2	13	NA	CASMAQENSPLHF	TGTGCCAGCATGGCACAGGAAAATTCACCCCTCCACTTT